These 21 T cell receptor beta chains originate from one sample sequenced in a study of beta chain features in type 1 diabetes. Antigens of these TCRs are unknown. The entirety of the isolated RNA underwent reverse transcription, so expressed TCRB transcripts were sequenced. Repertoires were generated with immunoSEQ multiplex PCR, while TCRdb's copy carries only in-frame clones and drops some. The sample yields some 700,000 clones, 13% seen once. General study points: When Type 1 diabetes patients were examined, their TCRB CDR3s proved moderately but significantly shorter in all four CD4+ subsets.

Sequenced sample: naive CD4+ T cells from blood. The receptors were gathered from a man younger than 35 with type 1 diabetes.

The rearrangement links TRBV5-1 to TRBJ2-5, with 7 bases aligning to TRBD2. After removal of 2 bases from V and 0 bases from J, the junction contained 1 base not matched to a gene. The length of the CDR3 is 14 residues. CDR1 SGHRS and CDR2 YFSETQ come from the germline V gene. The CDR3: CASSFGTNQETQYF. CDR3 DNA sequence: TGCGCCAGCAGCTTCGGGACTAACCAAGAGACCCAGTACTTC.

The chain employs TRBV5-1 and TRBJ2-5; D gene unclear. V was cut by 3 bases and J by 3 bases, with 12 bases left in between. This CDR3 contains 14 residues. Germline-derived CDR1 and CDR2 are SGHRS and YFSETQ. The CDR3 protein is CASSSGKGKETQYF. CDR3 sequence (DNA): TGCGCCAGCAGCTCTGGGAAAGGGAAAGAGACCCAGTACTTC. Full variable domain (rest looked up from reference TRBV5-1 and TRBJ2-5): KAGVTQTPRYLIKTRGQQVTLSCSPISGHRSVSWYQQTPGQGLQFLFEYFSETQRNKGNFPGRFSGRQFSNSRSEMNVSTLELGDSALYLCASSSGKGKETQYFGPGTRLLVL.

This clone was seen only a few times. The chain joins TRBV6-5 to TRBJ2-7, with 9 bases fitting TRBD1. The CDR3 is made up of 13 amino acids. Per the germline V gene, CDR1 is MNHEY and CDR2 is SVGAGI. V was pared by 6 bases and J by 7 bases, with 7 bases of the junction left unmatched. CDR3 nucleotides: TGTGCCAGCAGCTACGGGACAGGGCGTGAGCAGTACTTC. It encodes CASSYGTGREQYF.

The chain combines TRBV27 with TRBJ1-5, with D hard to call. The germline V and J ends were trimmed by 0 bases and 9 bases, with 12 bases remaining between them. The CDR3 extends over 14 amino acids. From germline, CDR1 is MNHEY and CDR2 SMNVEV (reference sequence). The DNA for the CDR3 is TGTGCCAGCAGTTTATCGAGGGTCTCTGGGCCCCAGCATTTT. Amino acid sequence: CASSLSRVSGPQHF.

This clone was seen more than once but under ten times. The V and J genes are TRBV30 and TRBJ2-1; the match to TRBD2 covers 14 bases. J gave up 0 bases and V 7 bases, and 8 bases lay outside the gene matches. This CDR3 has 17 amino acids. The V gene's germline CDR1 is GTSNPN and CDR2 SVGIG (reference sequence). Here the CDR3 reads CASQWTSGGYSYNEQFF. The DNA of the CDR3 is TGTGCCTCCCAGTGGACTAGCGGGGGGTACTCCTACAATGAGCAGTTCTTC.

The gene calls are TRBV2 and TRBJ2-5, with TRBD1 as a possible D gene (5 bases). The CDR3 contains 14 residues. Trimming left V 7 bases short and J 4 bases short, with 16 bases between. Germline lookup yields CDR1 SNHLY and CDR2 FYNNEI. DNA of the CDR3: TGTGCCAGCACGCTGTCCGACAGAGGAGAGACCCAGTACTTC. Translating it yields CASTLSDRGETQYF.

In DNA form, the CDR3 reads TGTGCCAGCAGCTTTCCGGACCCGAGTGAGCAGTTCTTC. Protein: CASSFPDPSEQFF. The V call is TRBV5-5, the J call TRBJ2-1; D unresolved. Trimming pared 2 bases from V and 9 bases from J, leaving 12 bases between. The CDR3 contains 13 residues. Germline CDR1 SGHKS, CDR2 YYEKEE (reference sequence).

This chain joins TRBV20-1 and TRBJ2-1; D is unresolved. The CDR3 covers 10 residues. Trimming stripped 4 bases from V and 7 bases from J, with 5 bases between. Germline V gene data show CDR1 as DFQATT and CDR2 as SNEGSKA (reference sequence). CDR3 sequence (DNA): TGCAGTGCTACGGGTAATGAGCAGTTCTTC. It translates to CSATGNEQFF.

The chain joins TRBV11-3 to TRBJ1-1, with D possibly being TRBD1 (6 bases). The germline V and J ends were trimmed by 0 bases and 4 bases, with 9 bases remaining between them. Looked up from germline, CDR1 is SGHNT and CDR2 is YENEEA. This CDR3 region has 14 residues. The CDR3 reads CASSLDQGGTEAFF. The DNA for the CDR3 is TGTGCCAGCAGCTTAGATCAAGGGGGCACTGAAGCTTTCTTT. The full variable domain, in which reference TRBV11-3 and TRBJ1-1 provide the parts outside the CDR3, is EAGVVQSPRYKIIEKKQPVAFWCNPISGHNTLYWYLQNLGQGPELLIRYENEEAVDDSQLPKDRFSAERLKGVDSTLKIQPAELGDSAVYLCASSLDQGGTEAFFGQGTRLTVV.

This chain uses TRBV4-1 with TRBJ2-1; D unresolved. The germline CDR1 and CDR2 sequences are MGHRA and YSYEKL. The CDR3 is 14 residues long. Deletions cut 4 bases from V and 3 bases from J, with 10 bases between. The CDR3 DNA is TGCGCCAGCAGCCCGGGCGAGGACTACAATGAGCAGTTCTTC. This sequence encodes CASSPGEDYNEQFF.

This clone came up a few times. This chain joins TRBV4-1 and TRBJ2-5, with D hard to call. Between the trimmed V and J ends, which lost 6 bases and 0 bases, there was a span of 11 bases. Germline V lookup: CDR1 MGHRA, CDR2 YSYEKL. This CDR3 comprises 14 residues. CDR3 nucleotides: TGCGCCAGCAGACCTGACTTGTACCAAGAGACCCAGTACTTC. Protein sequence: CASRPDLYQETQYF.

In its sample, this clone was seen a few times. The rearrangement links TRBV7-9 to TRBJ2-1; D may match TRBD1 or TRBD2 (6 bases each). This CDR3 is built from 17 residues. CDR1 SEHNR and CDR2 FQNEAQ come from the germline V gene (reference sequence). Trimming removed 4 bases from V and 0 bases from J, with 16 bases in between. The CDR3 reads CASSSRGGLGSYNEQFF. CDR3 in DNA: TGTGCCAGCAGCTCCCGAGGGGGGCTGGGCTCCTACAATGAGCAGTTCTTC.

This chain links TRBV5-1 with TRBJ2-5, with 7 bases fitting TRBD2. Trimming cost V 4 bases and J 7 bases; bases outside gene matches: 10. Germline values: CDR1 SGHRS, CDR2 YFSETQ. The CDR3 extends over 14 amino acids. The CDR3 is CASSPDTREATQYF. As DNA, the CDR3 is TGCGCCAGCAGCCCTGACACCCGGGAGGCGACCCAGTACTTC.

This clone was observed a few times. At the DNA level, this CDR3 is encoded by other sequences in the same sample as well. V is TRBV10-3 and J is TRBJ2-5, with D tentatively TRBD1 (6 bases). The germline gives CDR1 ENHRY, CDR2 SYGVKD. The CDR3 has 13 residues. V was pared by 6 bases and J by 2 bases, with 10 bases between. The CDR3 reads CAISPGQQETQYF. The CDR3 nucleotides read TGTGCCATCAGCCCTGGACAGCAAGAGACCCAGTACTTC.

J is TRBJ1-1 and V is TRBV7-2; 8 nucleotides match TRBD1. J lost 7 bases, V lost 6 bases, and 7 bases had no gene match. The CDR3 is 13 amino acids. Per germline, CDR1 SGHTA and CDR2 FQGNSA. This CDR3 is CASSAQGALEAFF. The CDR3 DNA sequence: TGTGCCAGCAGTGCTCAGGGGGCTCTTGAAGCTTTCTTT.

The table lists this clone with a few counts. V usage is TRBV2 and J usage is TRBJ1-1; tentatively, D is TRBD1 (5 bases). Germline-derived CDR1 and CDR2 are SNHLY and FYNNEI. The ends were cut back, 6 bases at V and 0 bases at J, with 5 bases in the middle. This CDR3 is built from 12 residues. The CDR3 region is CASRGVNTEAFF. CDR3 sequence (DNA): TGTGCCAGCAGAGGGGTGAACACTGAAGCTTTCTTT.

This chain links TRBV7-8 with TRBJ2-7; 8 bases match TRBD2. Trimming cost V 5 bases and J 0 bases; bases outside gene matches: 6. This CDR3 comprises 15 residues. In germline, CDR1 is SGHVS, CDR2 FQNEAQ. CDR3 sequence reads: CASSSRTSPSYEQYF. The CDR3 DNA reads TGTGCCAGCAGCAGCAGGACTAGCCCCTCCTACGAGCAGTACTTC.

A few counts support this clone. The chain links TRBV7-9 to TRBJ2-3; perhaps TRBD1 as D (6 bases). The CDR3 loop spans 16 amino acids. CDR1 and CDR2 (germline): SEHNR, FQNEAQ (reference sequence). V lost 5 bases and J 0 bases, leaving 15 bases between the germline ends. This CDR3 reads CASSHQTGHSTDTQYF. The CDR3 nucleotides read TGTGCCAGCAGCCACCAAACGGGACATAGCACAGATACGCAGTATTTT.

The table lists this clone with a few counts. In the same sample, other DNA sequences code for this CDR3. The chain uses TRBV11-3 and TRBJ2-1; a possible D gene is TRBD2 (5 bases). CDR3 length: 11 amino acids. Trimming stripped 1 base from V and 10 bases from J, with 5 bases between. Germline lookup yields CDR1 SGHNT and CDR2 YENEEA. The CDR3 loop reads CASSLGGEQFF. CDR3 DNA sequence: TGTGCCAGCAGCTTAGGCGGGGAGCAGTTCTTC.

The CDR3 DNA sequence: TGTGCCAGCAGTTCTGACGGGACACAAACCTACGAGCAGTACTTC. It yields the protein CASSSDGTQTYEQYF. The chain combines TRBV28 with TRBJ2-7, with D perhaps matching TRBD1 (6 bases). V was pared by 4 bases and J by 2 bases, with 15 bases between. The CDR3 consists of 15 residues. Per the germline V gene, CDR1 is MDHEN and CDR2 is SYDVKM.

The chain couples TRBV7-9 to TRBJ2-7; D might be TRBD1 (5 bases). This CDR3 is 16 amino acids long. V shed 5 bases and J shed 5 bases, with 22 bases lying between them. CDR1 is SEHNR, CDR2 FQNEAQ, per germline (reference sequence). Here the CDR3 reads CASSPGRSAGSHEQYF. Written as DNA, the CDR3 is TGTGCCAGCAGCCCCGGACGCTCAGCAGGGTCCCACGAGCAGTACTTC.